The 12 T cell receptor beta chains below come from one sample, sequenced in a study of vaccination effects on CD4 cells after COVID-19. These TCRs' antigens remain unknown. The protocol was immunoSEQ multiplex PCR, while the TCRdb copy is restricted to in-frame clones and leaves out a portion. This table has under 85,000 clones, about three quarters appearing once. Viral peptide pools were used in the ViraFEST assay to expand antigen-specific CD4+ T cells, and sequencing came afterward. Investigators separated out CD4+ T cells once 9 to 11 days of culture had passed. Each participant received a vaccine that was either BNT162b2 or mRNA-1273, given as two doses. The specimen was CD4+ T cells from PBMCs cultured with HCoV-OC43 spike peptides, collected after COVID-19 vaccination. Noted subset: HCoV-OC43 spike overlapping peptide pool stimulation. Every receptor here comes from a human donor who received a COVID-19 vaccine.

The chain has TRBV18 and TRBJ2-3; TRBD2 agrees at 11 bases. CDR3 length: 15 residues. V lost 6 bases and J lost 3; bases outside the gene matches: 5. Per the germline V gene, CDR1 is KGHSH and CDR2 is LQKENI. In DNA form, the CDR3 reads TGTGCCAGCTCGCACACTAGCGGGGGTACAGATACGCAGTATTTT. Translation gives CASSHTSGGTDTQYF.

This chain connects TRBV7-2 to TRBJ1-2, with TRBD1 as a possible D gene (6 bases). Germline V lookup: CDR1 SGHTA, CDR2 FQGNSA. V gave up 2 bases and J gave up 4 bases, with 11 bases separating them. CDR3 size: 14 residues. The CDR3 DNA sequence: TGTGCCAGCAGCTTAAACAGGGTTACCTATGGCTACACCTTC. Its translation: CASSLNRVTYGYTF.

The chain uses TRBV10-2 and TRBJ2-6; D could derive from TRBD1 or TRBD2 (6 bases each). The CDR3 sequence is 17 residues long. CDR1 is WSHSY and CDR2 is SAAADI in the germline V gene. V dropped 5 bases and J dropped 2 bases, with 16 bases sitting between them. The CDR3 DNA reads TGCGCCAGCAGTCAGCCTTCGGGGGCTCCTGGGGCCAACGTCCTGACTTTC. It encodes CASSQPSGAPGANVLTF.

The chain couples TRBV4-2 to TRBJ1-2; D ambiguous. The germline V gene encodes CDR1 LGHNA and CDR2 YNFKEQ. The V and J ends lost 0 bases and 3 bases respectively, with 8 bases between them. The CDR3 covers 14 residues. The CDR3 DNA sequence: TGTGCCAGCAGCCAAGAGATCCGGGACTATGGCTACACCTTC. It yields the protein CASSQEIRDYGYTF.

The chain joins TRBV2 to TRBJ2-1; 10 bases fit TRBD2. J lost 8 bases, V lost 3 bases, and 10 bases had no gene match. This CDR3 contains 16 residues. CDR1 and CDR2 from the germline V gene are SNHLY and FYNNEI. The CDR3 loop is CASSELAGERRDEQFF. CDR3 in DNA: TGTGCCAGCAGTGAGCTAGCGGGGGAGAGGCGTGATGAGCAGTTCTTC.

The CDR3 region is CASTKPGLAGGETQYF. The CDR3, as DNA: TGTGCCAGCACTAAACCTGGACTAGCGGGGGGGGAGACCCAGTACTTC. The chain uses TRBV6-6 and TRBJ2-5, with TRBD2 matching 15 bases. The CDR3 has 16 residues. With V trimmed by 7 bases and J by 5 bases, 8 bases remained unmatched. The germline gives CDR1 MNHNY, CDR2 SVGAGI (reference sequence).

V is TRBV5-1 and J is TRBJ2-5; D call uncertain. Trimming cost V 1 base and J 1 base, with 8 bases left between them. Germline CDR1 is SGHRS and CDR2 is YFSETQ. The CDR3 covers 14 residues. The CDR3 protein is CASSLSAGQETQYF. The CDR3 DNA reads TGCGCCAGCAGCTTGTCAGCAGGCCAAGAGACCCAGTACTTC.

The V call is TRBV7-2, the J call TRBJ1-3; 8 positions agree with TRBD1. The CDR3 sequence is 16 residues long. Per germline, CDR1 SGHTA and CDR2 FQGNSA. Trimming at V came to 2 bases and at J to 2 bases, leaving 5 bases not matched to a gene. DNA of the CDR3: TGTGCCAGCAGCTTATGGCAGGGGGCGGCTGGAAACACCATATATTTT. Protein sequence: CASSLWQGAAGNTIYF.

This clone was detected only a few times. The rearrangement uses TRBV6-6 and TRBJ1-4, with TRBD1 matching 10 bases. CDR3 size: 17 residues. V shed 5 bases and J 4 bases; nucleotides not matched to a gene: 10. Germline V gene data show CDR1 as MNHNY and CDR2 as SVGAGI (reference sequence). The chain's CDR3 is CASSPQPGTGVNEKLFF. CDR3 bases: TGTGCCAGCAGTCCACAACCCGGGACAGGGGTTAATGAAAAACTGTTTTTT.

This chain links TRBV10-3 with TRBJ2-5; the match to TRBD1 covers 7 bases. CDR1 is ENHRY, CDR2 SYGVKD, per germline. The CDR3 spans 17 residues. J lost 5 bases, V lost 2 bases, and 14 bases had no gene match. The CDR3 protein is CAISEPPGTDRGETQYF. CDR3 in DNA: TGTGCCATCAGTGAGCCCCCCGGGACAGACCGGGGCGAGACCCAGTACTTC.

CDR3 DNA sequence: TGTGCCACCAGTGAAGTCCTCGGTGGGCAGGGGTCGACAGGGTCGCCCCAGGGTACGCAGTATTTT. Protein sequence: CATSEVLGGQGSTGSPQGTQYF. The chain links TRBV24-1 to TRBJ2-3, with 7 bases identical to TRBD1. This CDR3 comprises 22 residues. The germline V gene encodes CDR1 KGHDR and CDR2 SFDVKD. Unmatched junction bases numbered 32, after V lost 4 bases and J lost 8 bases.

The rearrangement links TRBV5-1 to TRBJ2-5; D call uncertain. Germline CDR1 is SGHRS and CDR2 is YFSETQ. The CDR3 has 15 residues. Trimming shortened V by 0 bases and J by 0 bases, and 9 bases separated the two germline ends. DNA of the CDR3: TGCGCCAGCAGCTTGGGGGCGGCAGACCAAGAGACCCAGTACTTC. Its translation is CASSLGAADQETQYF.